Each of the 15 T cell receptor beta chains below was sequenced from the same sample in a study of blood T cell repertoires in COVID-19 (TCRdb year 2020). The library was built by means of the immunoSEQ multiplex PCR assay. Drawn from immuneACCESS, this table holds only the in-frame rearrangements with V and J called that TCRdb kept. Clones are partly lost; checked studies trace under half to an unresolved V gene and leave the rest unexplained. The sample table holds approximately 100,000 clones, of which roughly 79% were seen once. About 10% of the sample rests with the top ten. Sequenced material: peripheral blood. The receptors come from a human donor in a cohort sampled during active COVID-19.

V gene TRBV28 combines with J gene TRBJ2-3, with TRBD1 matching over 10 bases. CDR1 is MDHEN and CDR2 is SYDVKM in the germline V gene. CDR3 length: 15 amino acids. V was pared by 5 bases and J by 5 bases, with 7 bases of the junction left unmatched. CDR3: CASSPTGGRVDTQYF. DNA for the CDR3: TGTGCCAGCAGTCCGACAGGGGGCCGGGTAGATACGCAGTATTTT.

The CDR3 loop is CSVDTGDGNTIYF. The CDR3, as DNA: TGCAGCGTAGACACAGGGGACGGAAACACCATATATTTT. This sequence joins TRBV29-1 and TRBJ1-3; TRBD1 agrees at 7 bases. The CDR3 extends over 13 amino acids. Germline V gene data show CDR1 as SQVTM and CDR2 as ANQGSEA. Germline trimming cut 6 bases from V and 4 bases from J; bases unmatched to any gene: 6.

This sequence joins TRBV7-8 and TRBJ1-1, with no clear D. Trimming cost V 1 base and J 0 bases, with 9 bases left between them. The germline gives CDR1 SGHVS, CDR2 FQNEAQ. The CDR3 sequence is 15 residues long. The CDR3 nucleotides are TGTGCCAGCAGCTTAGTAGAGGTAATGAACACTGAAGCTTTCTTT. This sequence encodes CASSLVEVMNTEAFF.

The chain carries TRBV6-2 or TRBV6-3 and TRBJ1-1, with a weak D call TRBD1 (6 bases). V lost 5 bases to trimming and J lost 6 bases, with 10 bases between them. The CDR3 is 12 amino acids. Germline CDR1 and CDR2: MNHEY and SVGEGT. As DNA, the CDR3 is TGTGCCAGCAGTGGACAGAAACCTGAAGCTTTCTTT. It is translated as CASSGQKPEAFF.

This chain connects TRBV19 to TRBJ1-1; D not certain. Germline V gene data show CDR1 as LNHDA and CDR2 as SQIVND (reference sequence). V was trimmed by 3 bases and J by 5 bases, leaving 13 bases between them. The CDR3 spans 14 residues. This CDR3 reads CASSIGRVDTEAFF. For the CDR3, the DNA is TGTGCCAGTAGTATCGGGAGGGTAGATACTGAAGCTTTCTTT.

The chain employs TRBV5-1 and TRBJ2-3; 8 bases fit TRBD1. V dropped 4 bases and J dropped 4; count of bases not matched to a gene: 11. Germline V gene data show CDR1 as SGHRS and CDR2 as YFSETQ. This CDR3 is 16 amino acids long. The CDR3 here is CASSQRPTGDADTQYF. The CDR3 DNA reads TGCGCCAGCAGCCAACGACCGACAGGGGATGCAGATACGCAGTATTTT.

The rearrangement uses TRBV6-6 and TRBJ2-7; D uncertain. This CDR3 is built from 13 residues. The germline V gene encodes CDR1 MNHNY and CDR2 SVGAGI (reference sequence). V shed 6 bases and J shed 0 bases, with 9 bases lying between them. The CDR3, as DNA: TGTGCCAGCAGCCGATTGAGCTCCTACGAGCAGTACTTC. Translating gives CASSRLSSYEQYF.

This chain uses TRBV19 with TRBJ2-7; TRBD2 aligns across 9 bases. The V and J ends lost 4 bases and 2 bases, in that order; junction bases with no gene match: 15. The CDR3 covers 18 residues. Germline-derived CDR1 and CDR2 are LNHDA and SQIVND (reference sequence). The CDR3 DNA follows: TGTGCCAGTAGTAGTAGGCTAGCGGGATCGCACCGGACCTACGAGCAGTACTTC. Its translation is CASSSRLAGSHRTYEQYF.

The rearrangement links TRBV6-2 or TRBV6-3 to TRBJ1-1; the D gene is possibly TRBD1 (6 bases). The CDR3 spans 14 residues. Trimming removed 2 bases from V and 8 bases from J, with 15 bases in between. Germline CDR1 and CDR2: MNHEY and SVGEGT. In DNA, the CDR3 is TGTGCCAGCAGTTACCGGGGGGAGACAGGAGAAGCTTTCTTT. It yields the protein CASSYRGETGEAFF.

The chain recombines TRBV20-1 with TRBJ2-7; D ambiguous. The CDR3 is 11 residues long. Germline loops: CDR1 DFQATT, CDR2 SNEGSKA (reference sequence). Between the trimmed V and J ends, which lost 2 bases and 3 bases, there was a span of 5 bases. The CDR3 here is CSARYLYEQYF. The CDR3 DNA is TGCAGTGCTAGATATCTCTACGAGCAGTACTTC.

The table lists this clone with a few counts. The V gene is TRBV2, the J gene TRBJ2-7, with a tentative D call TRBD1 (5 bases). V was shortened by 4 bases and J by 6 bases, with 10 bases between the two germline ends. The CDR3 has 12 residues. Germline CDR1 is SNHLY and CDR2 is FYNNEI. The CDR3 region is CASSGTSGEQYF. The DNA for the CDR3 is TGTGCCAGCAGTGGGACATCGGGCGAGCAGTACTTC. The full variable domain, rest sourced from reference TRBV2 and TRBJ2-7, is EPEVTQTPSHQVTQMGQEVILRCVPISNHLYFYWYRQILGQKVEFLVSFYNNEISEKSEIFDDQFSVERPDGSNFTLKIRSTKLEDSAMYFCASSGTSGEQYFGPGTRLTVT.

The rearrangement joins TRBV4-3 to TRBJ2-3, with 8 bases that match TRBD2. CDR1 is LGHNA and CDR2 is YSLEER in the germline V gene. The CDR3 spans 19 residues. V shed 6 bases and J 2 bases; nucleotides not matched to a gene: 19. CDR3 in amino acids: CASSRNRGGSGSVTDTQYF. CDR3 bases: TGCGCCAGCAGTCGAAACCGGGGGGGGTCAGGTTCGGTCACAGATACGCAGTATTTT.

CDR3 nucleotide sequence: TGTGCCAGCAGCGGAACGGACAGGATGAACACTGAAGCTTTCTTT. It translates to CASSGTDRMNTEAFF. This chain links TRBV9 with TRBJ1-1, with 7 bases identical to TRBD1. J gave up 0 bases and V 3 bases, and 5 bases lay outside the gene matches. The CDR3 totals 15 residues. Germline V CDR1 and CDR2: SGDLS, YYNGEE. The full variable domain, in which reference TRBV9 and TRBJ1-1 provide the parts outside the CDR3, is DSGVTQTPKHLITATGQRVTLRCSPRSGDLSVYWYQQSLDQGLQFLIQYYNGEERAKGNILERFSAQQFPDLHSELNLSSLELGDSALYFCASSGTDRMNTEAFFGQGTRLTVV.

This chain connects TRBV29-1 to TRBJ1-3; D is unresolved. Germline V lookup: CDR1 SQVTM, CDR2 ANQGSEA. The CDR3 is 11 residues long. V lost 6 bases to trimming and J lost 1 base, with 4 bases between them. The CDR3 region has the DNA TGCAGCGTATCTTCTGGAAACACCATATATTTT. It yields the protein CSVSSGNTIYF.

V gene TRBV25-1 combines with J gene TRBJ1-5; D ambiguous. The CDR3 extends over 16 amino acids. Germline V gene data show CDR1 as MGHDK and CDR2 as SYGVNS. The V gene lost 3 bases and the J gene lost 2 bases, with 14 bases spanning the gap. The CDR3: CASSDLEWSGNQPQHF. The CDR3 DNA reads as TGTGCCAGCAGTGACCTAGAATGGAGCGGCAATCAGCCCCAGCATTTT.